The 19 T cell receptor beta chains below come from one sample, sequenced in a study of blood T cells in healthy people across ages (dated by TCRdb to between 2015 and 2017). The method behind the library was 5' RACE. Sequencing used an Illumina HiSeq 2500. A second about 7 to 11 cycle PCR used a sample-barcoded 5' primer and a J-beta primer mix. TCRdb applied fastp at Q25 and MiXCR to the public reads, then kept only in-frame beta chains. Merged by CDR3 protein, the rows form single entries marked with the most common genes and DNA. Counted in this sample were about 780,000 distinct CDR3 sequences; about half of them appeared once. The ten largest clones capture approximately 18% of the sample. The specimen was blood. The receptor source for this set is a man older than 75 in good health.

V is TRBV4-3 and J is TRBJ1-6; D not certain. Germline V gene lookup returns CDR1 LGHNA and CDR2 YSLEER. Deletions cut 1 base from V and 3 bases from J, with 7 bases between. There are 15 residues in the CDR3. In DNA, the CDR3 is TGCGCCAGCAGCCAAGGGCCAGGCTATAATTCACCCCTCCACTTT. It encodes CASSQGPGYNSPLHF.

This clonotype came up many times. This chain uses TRBV5-5 with TRBJ2-5; 8 bases fit TRBD2. V was pared by 4 bases and J by 5 bases, with 7 bases of the junction left unmatched. The germline CDR1 and CDR2 sequences are SGHKS and YYEKEE (reference sequence). This CDR3 is built from 14 residues. CDR3 protein: CASSDQAGAETQYF. The CDR3 coding sequence is TGTGCCAGCAGCGATCAAGCGGGAGCGGAGACCCAGTACTTC.

This chain uses TRBV10-3 with TRBJ2-7, with 9 nucleotides matching TRBD2. This CDR3 is 17 amino acids long. The germline V gene encodes CDR1 ENHRY and CDR2 SYGVKD. J was trimmed by 0 bases and V by 1 base; bases with no gene match: 7. CDR3 DNA: TGTGCCATCAGTGAGTGGTTAGCGGGAGATCTCTCCTACGAGCAGTACTTC. Its protein is CAISEWLAGDLSYEQYF.

The table lists this clonotype with a few counts. V gene TRBV7-3 combines with J gene TRBJ2-4, with D possibly being TRBD1 or TRBD2 (5 bases each). This CDR3 is built from 18 residues. The germline gives CDR1 SGHTA, CDR2 FQGTGA. Deletions cut 2 bases from V and 0 bases from J, with 17 bases between. The CDR3 DNA follows: TGTGCCAGCAGCTTACCCGGGACGGATAAACTAGCCAAAAACATTCAGTACTTC. Translated, it gives CASSLPGTDKLAKNIQYF. Full variable domain (rest looked up from reference TRBV7-3 and TRBJ2-4): GAGVSQTPSNKVTEKGKYVELRCDPISGHTALYWYRQSLGQGPEFLIYFQGTGAADDSGLPNDRFFAVRPEGSVSTLKIQRTERGDSAVYLCASSLPGTDKLAKNIQYFGAGTRLSVL.

The chain links TRBV28 to TRBJ2-5; TRBD1 might be the D (5 bases). The CDR3 totals 16 residues. The ends were cut back, 2 bases at V and 0 bases at J, with 13 bases in the middle. Germline V gene sequence: CDR1 MDHEN, CDR2 SYDVKM. The CDR3 sequence: CASSLSQGRDQETQYF. DNA of the CDR3: TGTGCCAGCAGTTTAAGCCAGGGCAGGGACCAAGAGACCCAGTACTTC.

This chain connects TRBV10-3 to TRBJ1-2; possibly TRBD1 for D (5 bases). V was trimmed by 4 bases and J by 8 bases, leaving 17 bases between them. The CDR3 has 14 residues. Germline CDR1 and CDR2: ENHRY and SYGVKD. CDR3 sequence: CAISVQPLGRGYTF. CDR3 bases: TGTGCCATCAGTGTTCAGCCGTTGGGACGGGGCTACACCTTC.

This chain's CDR3 is CASSTRGHGRAYNEQYF. The CDR3 DNA sequence: TGTGCCAGCAGCACGAGGGGGCACGGGAGGGCATACAATGAGCAGTACTTC. The chain carries TRBV7-6 and TRBJ2-5; tentatively, D is TRBD2 (8 bases). Germline CDR1 SGHVS, CDR2 FNYEAQ. V gave up 5 bases and J gave up 11 bases, with 30 bases separating them. The CDR3 runs to 17 residues.

The chain couples TRBV4-1 to TRBJ2-2, with D unclear. Germline loops: CDR1 MGHRA, CDR2 YSYEKL. V was pared by 4 bases and J by 7 bases, with 10 bases between. CDR3 length equals 13 residues. The CDR3 sequence: CASSPSRSGELFF. The CDR3 coding sequence is TGCGCCAGCAGCCCGTCTCGGAGCGGGGAGCTGTTTTTT.

The chain employs TRBV6-4 and TRBJ2-5; 8 bases line up with TRBD2. V dropped 4 bases and J dropped 5; count of bases not matched to a gene: 3. The germline gives CDR1 MRHNA, CDR2 SNTAGT. The CDR3 is 13 amino acids. This CDR3 reads CASSAKRGETQYF. For the CDR3, the DNA is TGTGCCAGCAGTGCCAAGCGGGGGGAGACCCAGTACTTC.

The J gene is TRBJ2-5, the V gene TRBV27; 11 bases agree with TRBD1. The J call may be in error: the DNA end matches TRBJ2-4 better. The length of the CDR3 is 17 residues. Germline V gives CDR1 MNHEY, CDR2 SMNVEV (reference sequence). For the CDR3, the DNA is TGTGCCAGCAGTTTAACTCCAGGACAGGGGGCTGGAAACATTCAGTACTTC. Its protein is CASSLTPGQGAGNIQYF.

This clonotype has at least ten counts. The chain is built from TRBV20-1 and TRBJ2-5; tentative D call: TRBD2 (5 bases). In germline, CDR1 is DFQATT, CDR2 SNEGSKA (reference sequence). There are 13 residues in the CDR3. The V gene lost 5 bases and the J gene lost 9 bases, with 19 bases spanning the gap. The CDR3 DNA is TGCAGTGCTGGAGCGGTTGCCCTCGGGCCCCAGTACTTC. Translation gives CSAGAVALGPQYF.

V gene TRBV11-2 combines with J gene TRBJ2-7; 9 bases are a match to TRBD1. Germline loops: CDR1 SGHAT, CDR2 FQNNGV. The V gene end was trimmed by 5 bases and the J gene end by 5 bases; junction bases not matched to a gene: 7. This CDR3 has 14 amino acids. The CDR3 DNA is TGTGCCAGCAGCCCGGGACAGGGTCGACACGAGCAGTACTTC. Translation: CASSPGQGRHEQYF. The full variable domain, completed using reference TRBV11-2 and TRBJ2-7, is EAGVAQSPRYKIIEKRQSVAFWCNPISGHATLYWYQQILGQGPKLLIQFQNNGVVDDSQLPKDRFSAERLKGVDSTLKIQPAKLEDSAVYLCASSPGQGRHEQYFGPGTRLTVT.

This clonotype was seen a few times. The rearrangement joins TRBV6-1 to TRBJ2-3, with TRBD1 identical over 8 bases. The CDR3 spans 20 residues. Unmatched junction bases numbered 24, after V lost 6 bases and J lost 4 bases. The germline CDR1 and CDR2 sequences are MNHNS and SASEGT. The CDR3 DNA is TGTGCCAGCAGCCTGTCCCGGGACAGGACCTCAATTCTCGCGGCAGATACGCAGTATTTT. Protein sequence: CASSLSRDRTSILAADTQYF.

In this sample, this clonotype turned up a few times. This rearrangement joins TRBV7-8 to TRBJ1-2, with D perhaps TRBD1 (6 bases). V was clipped by 4 bases and J by 0 bases, with 9 bases between them. The CDR3 length is 14 residues. Germline values: CDR1 SGHVS, CDR2 FQNEAQ. CDR3 sequence (DNA): TGTGCCAGCAGCTATGGGGGCTCTAACTATGGCTACACCTTC. It is translated as CASSYGGSNYGYTF. Full variable domain (rest looked up from reference TRBV7-8 and TRBJ1-2): GAGVSQSPRYKVAKRGQDVALRCDPISGHVSLFWYQQALGQGPEFLTYFQNEAQLDKSGLPSDRFFAERPEGSVSTLKIQRTQQEDSAVYLCASSYGGSNYGYTFGSGTRLTVV.

Many counts were recorded for this clonotype. The gene calls are TRBV4-2 and TRBJ2-7, with 8 bases aligning to TRBD1. CDR3 length: 16 residues. Germline lookup yields CDR1 LGHNA and CDR2 YNFKEQ. J lost 0 bases, V lost 3 bases, and 7 bases had no gene match. This CDR3 is CASSQGRTGSSYEQYF. Written as DNA, the CDR3 is TGTGCCAGCAGCCAGGGCCGGACAGGGAGCTCCTACGAGCAGTACTTC.

This sequence joins TRBV20-1 and TRBJ2-5; 10 bases are shared with TRBD1. The CDR3 is 13 residues long. The ends lost 3 bases at V and 5 bases at J; junction bases unmatched: 3. From germline, CDR1 is DFQATT and CDR2 SNEGSKA (reference sequence). CDR3 DNA sequence: TGCAGTGCTAGCGGGACAGGGGTTGAGACCCAGTACTTC. This translates into CSASGTGVETQYF.

The V call is TRBV7-2, the J call TRBJ2-7, with D possibly called TRBD1 or TRBD2 (5 bases each). The DNA matches TRBJ2-5 better at its end, which makes the J call doubtful. This CDR3 region has 15 residues. Germline lookup yields CDR1 SGHTA and CDR2 FQGNSA. In DNA form, the CDR3 reads TGTGCCAGCAGCTTAGAGGCAGGGCGGACTGAGACCCAGTACTTC. Amino acids: CASSLEAGRTETQYF.

The CDR3 DNA sequence: TGTGCCAGCAGTTTAAGGGGGGTATCTCAGCCCCAGCATTTT. Translated: CASSLRGVSQPQHF. This chain joins TRBV12-3 or TRBV12-4 and TRBJ1-5; weak D call: TRBD1 (6 bases). Between the trimmed V and J ends, which lost 2 bases and 6 bases, there was a span of 11 bases. The CDR3 has 14 residues.

The J gene is TRBJ2-1, the V gene TRBV20-1, with 7 bases aligning to TRBD2. V was clipped by 2 bases and J by 5 bases; unmatched bases: 9. Germline-derived CDR1 and CDR2 are DFQATT and SNEGSKA (reference sequence). The CDR3 spans 15 residues. The CDR3 DNA is TGCAGTGCTAGAAAGAACCTAGCGGTGAACAATGAGCAGTTCTTC. Its translation: CSARKNLAVNNEQFF.